This TCR beta chain was identified in a study of HIV-infected patients and healthy controls. No cell fractionation was done, so the repertoire covers all unsorted peripheral blood T cells. This clonotype was recorded at least ten times. V dropped 4 bases and J dropped 1 base, with 7 bases sitting between them. The CDR3 has 13 residues. CDR1 and CDR2 (germline): LGHDT, YNNKEL (reference sequence). Alpha and beta constant-region primers primed reverse transcription of around 540 ng RNA. Each of the alpha and beta chains got its own library through chain-specific third strand synthesis with indices. TCRdb re-analysed the 5' RACE reads in MiXCR, keeping a single row per CDR3 protein. The sample records over 15,000 distinct CDR3 sequences, around 10% being singletons.

The receptor's source is an adult in good health. The J gene is TRBJ1-1, the V gene TRBV3-1, with D unclear. The sample was blood. In nucleotides, the CDR3 is TGTGCCAGCAGCCCCCGACAGAACACTGAAGCTTTCTTT. The encoded protein is CASSPRQNTEAFF.